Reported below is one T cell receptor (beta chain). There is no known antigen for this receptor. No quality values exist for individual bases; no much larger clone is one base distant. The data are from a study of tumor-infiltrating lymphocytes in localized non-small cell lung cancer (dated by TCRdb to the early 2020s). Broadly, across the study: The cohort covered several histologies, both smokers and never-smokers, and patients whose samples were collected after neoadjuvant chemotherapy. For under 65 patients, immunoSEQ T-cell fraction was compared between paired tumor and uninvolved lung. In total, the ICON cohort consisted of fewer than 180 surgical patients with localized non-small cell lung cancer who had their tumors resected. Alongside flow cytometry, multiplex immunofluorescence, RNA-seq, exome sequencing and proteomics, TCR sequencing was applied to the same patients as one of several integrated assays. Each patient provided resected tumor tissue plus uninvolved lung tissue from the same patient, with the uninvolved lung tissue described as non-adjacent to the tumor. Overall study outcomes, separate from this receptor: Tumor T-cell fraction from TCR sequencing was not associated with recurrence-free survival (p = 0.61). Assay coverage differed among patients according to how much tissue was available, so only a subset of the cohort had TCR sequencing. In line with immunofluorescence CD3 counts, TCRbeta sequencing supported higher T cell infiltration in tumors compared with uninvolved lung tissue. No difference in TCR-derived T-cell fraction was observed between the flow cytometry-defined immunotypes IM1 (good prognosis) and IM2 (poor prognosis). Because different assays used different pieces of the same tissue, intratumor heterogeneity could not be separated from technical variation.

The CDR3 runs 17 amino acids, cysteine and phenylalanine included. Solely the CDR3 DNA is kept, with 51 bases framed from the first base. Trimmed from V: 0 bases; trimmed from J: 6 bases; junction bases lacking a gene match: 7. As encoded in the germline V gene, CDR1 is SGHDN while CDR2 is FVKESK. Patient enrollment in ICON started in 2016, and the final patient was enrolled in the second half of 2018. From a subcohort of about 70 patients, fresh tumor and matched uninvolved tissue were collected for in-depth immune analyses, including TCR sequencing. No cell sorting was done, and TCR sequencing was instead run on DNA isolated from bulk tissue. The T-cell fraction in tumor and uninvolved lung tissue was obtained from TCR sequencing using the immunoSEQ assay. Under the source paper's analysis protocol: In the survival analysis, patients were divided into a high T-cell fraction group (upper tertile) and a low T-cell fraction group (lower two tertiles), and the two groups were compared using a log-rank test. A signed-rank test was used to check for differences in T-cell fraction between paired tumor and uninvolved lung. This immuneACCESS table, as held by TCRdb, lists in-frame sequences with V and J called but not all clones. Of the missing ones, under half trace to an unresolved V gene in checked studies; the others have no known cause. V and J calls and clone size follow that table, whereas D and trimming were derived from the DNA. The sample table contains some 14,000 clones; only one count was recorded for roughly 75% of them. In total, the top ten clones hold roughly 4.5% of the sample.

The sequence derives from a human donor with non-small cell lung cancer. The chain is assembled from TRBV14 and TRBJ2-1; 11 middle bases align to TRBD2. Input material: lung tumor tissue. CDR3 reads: CASSQDRRLAGLNEQFF. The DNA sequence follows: TGTGCCAGCAGCCAAGATCGGCGACTAGCGGGACTCAATGAGCAGTTCTTC.